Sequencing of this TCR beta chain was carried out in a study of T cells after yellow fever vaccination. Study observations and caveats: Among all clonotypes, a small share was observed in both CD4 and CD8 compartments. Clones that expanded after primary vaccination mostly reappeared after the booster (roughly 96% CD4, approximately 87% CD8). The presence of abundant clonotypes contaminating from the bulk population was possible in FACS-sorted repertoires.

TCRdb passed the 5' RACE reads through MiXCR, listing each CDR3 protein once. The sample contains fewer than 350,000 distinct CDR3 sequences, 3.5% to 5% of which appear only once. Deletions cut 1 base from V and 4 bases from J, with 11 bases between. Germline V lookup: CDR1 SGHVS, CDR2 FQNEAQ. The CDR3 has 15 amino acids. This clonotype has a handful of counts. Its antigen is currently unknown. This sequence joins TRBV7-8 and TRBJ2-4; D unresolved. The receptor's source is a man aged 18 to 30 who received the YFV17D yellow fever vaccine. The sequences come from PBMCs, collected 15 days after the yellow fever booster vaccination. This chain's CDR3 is CASSLGGSVKNIQYF. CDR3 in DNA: TGTGCCAGCAGCTTAGGAGGCTCAGTGAAAAACATTCAGTACTTC. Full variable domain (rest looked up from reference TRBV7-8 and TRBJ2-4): GAGVSQSPRYKVAKRGQDVALRCDPISGHVSLFWYQQALGQGPEFLTYFQNEAQLDKSGLPSDRFFAERPEGSVSTLKIQRTQQEDSAVYLCASSLGGSVKNIQYFGAGTRLSVL.